This TCR beta chain came from a study of blood T cells in healthy people across ages. Regarding the study as a whole: In older individuals, TCR beta diversity per million T cells was lower, falling roughly linearly with age. Higher diversity and more naive CD4+ cells were features of long-lived donors, compared to aged donors.

Comment on this clonotype: Its antigen is as yet unknown.

PBMCs were isolated at a quantity of at least 6 million per sample. It was with a sample-barcoded 5' primer and a J-beta primer mix that a second PCR of about 6 to 12 cycles was run. One entry per CDR3 protein, called by TCRdb with MiXCR from the 5' RACE reads. This sample yields 1.4 million or so distinct CDR3 sequences, of which approximately 39% are seen a single time; about 4% belongs to the top ten. The CDR3 sequence is 17 residues long. With 0 bases removed from V and 3 bases from J, the gap between germline ends came to 18 bases. Germline V gene sequence: CDR1 LNHNV, CDR2 YYDKDF (reference sequence).

The chain carries TRBV15 and TRBJ2-7, with D possibly being TRBD2 (5 bases). Sequencing was carried out using blood. This TCR derives from a woman aged 18-30 years in good health. CDR3: CATSREKRTLKLYEQYF. Here the CDR3 DNA reads TGTGCCACCAGCAGAGAAAAGCGGACCCTCAAACTCTACGAGCAGTACTTC. Full variable domain (outside the CDR3, taken from reference TRBV15 and TRBJ2-7): DAMVIQNPRYQVTQFGKPVTLSCSQTLNHNVMYWYQQKSSQAPKLLFHYYDKDFNNEADTPDNFQSRRPNTSFCFLDIRSPGLGDTAMYLCATSREKRTLKLYEQYFGPGTRLTVT.